Each of the 18 T cell receptor beta chains below was sequenced from the same sample in a study of T-cell reconstitution after alpha-beta-depleted transplantation in children. Molecular barcoding with unique molecular identifiers was used for the TCRbeta library. In TCRdb, the PCR reads were re-called with MiXCR into one record per CDR3 protein. The sample records 250,000 to 300,000 distinct CDR3 sequences, more than 9% being singletons. The material was peripheral blood, obtained 180 days after TCRalphabeta/CD19-depleted stem cell transplant. Every receptor here comes from a male patient aged 2-10 years who had a stem cell transplant for chronic granulomatous disease, so the T cells may come from the graft donor.

There are many counts of this clonotype. The chain uses TRBV10-3 and TRBJ1-5; D possibly corresponds to TRBD1 (6 bases). Looked up from germline, CDR1 is ENHRY and CDR2 is SYGVKD. Trimming shortened V by 10 bases and J by 5 bases, and 12 bases separated the two germline ends. The CDR3 sequence is 12 residues long. The CDR3 here is CATKGGDQPQHF. The CDR3 DNA is TGTGCCACAAAAGGGGGTGATCAGCCCCAGCATTTT.

This clonotype was detected ten times or more. The chain carries TRBV6-2 or TRBV6-3 and TRBJ2-5; weak D call: TRBD2 (7 bases). Trimming pared 0 bases from V and 3 bases from J, leaving 11 bases between. The length of the CDR3 is 15 residues. Per the germline V gene, CDR1 is MNHEY and CDR2 is SVGEGT. Here the CDR3 DNA reads TGTGCCAGCAGTTACTCTTTAGGGGGGGAAGAGACCCAGTACTTC. It encodes CASSYSLGGEETQYF.

Many counts were recorded for this clonotype. The genes are TRBV12-3 or TRBV12-4 and TRBJ2-7, with 8 bases matching TRBD1. This CDR3 has 13 amino acids. J lost 6 bases, V lost 7 bases, and 8 bases had no gene match. The CDR3 bases are TGTGCCAGCAACCGACAGGGGTCCGGCGAGCAGTACTTC. Its translation: CASNRQGSGEQYF.

This rearrangement joins TRBV12-3 or TRBV12-4 to TRBJ2-3; TRBD2 aligns across 8 bases. The V gene end was trimmed by 7 bases and the J gene end by 1 base; junction bases not matched to a gene: 1. The CDR3 consists of 13 residues. The CDR3 reads CASKTSGTDTQYF. The DNA of the CDR3 is TGTGCCAGCAAGACTAGCGGCACAGATACGCAGTATTTT.

The rearrangement uses TRBV28 and TRBJ1-4; 7 bases fit TRBD1. V shed 1 base, J shed 8 bases, and the junction held 1 base outside the gene matches. The germline CDR1 and CDR2 sequences are MDHEN and SYDVKM. The CDR3 contains 13 residues. This CDR3 reads CASSLYRGEKLFF. The CDR3 DNA reads TGTGCCAGCAGTTTATACAGGGGAGAAAAACTGTTTTTT.

This clonotype was observed many times. V and J are TRBV7-9 and TRBJ1-5, with 10 positions matching TRBD1. From germline, CDR1 is SEHNR and CDR2 FQNEAQ (reference sequence). The CDR3 has 16 amino acids. The junction had 6 bases not matched to a gene; V was cut back by 1 base and J by 6 bases. The CDR3: CASSLEIGTGVQPQHF. The DNA of the CDR3 is TGTGCCAGCAGCTTAGAGATCGGGACAGGGGTTCAGCCCCAGCATTTT.

The table lists this clonotype with many counts. CDR3 loop: CASSLVAESLPYEQYF. CDR3 nucleotides: TGTGCCAGCAGCTTAGTGGCGGAATCCCTTCCATACGAGCAGTACTTC. This chain links TRBV11-2 with TRBJ2-7, with no clear D. The CDR3 length is 16 residues. Between the trimmed V and J ends, which lost 1 base and 4 bases, there was a span of 17 bases. Germline CDR1 reads SGHAT; CDR2 reads FQNNGV.

The table lists this clonotype with many counts. The chain recombines TRBV7-2 with TRBJ2-1; a possible D gene is TRBD1 (6 bases). The germline gives CDR1 SGHTA, CDR2 FQGNSA. This CDR3 contains 13 residues. V lost 2 bases, J lost 8 bases, and 10 bases lay in between. The CDR3 coding sequence is TGTGCCAGCAGCTTAAACAGGGTCGATGAGCAGTTCTTC. Its protein product is CASSLNRVDEQFF.

This clonotype appeared many times. This chain connects TRBV7-3 to TRBJ2-6; D might be TRBD1 or TRBD2, each matching 6 bases. Trimming shortened V by 0 bases and J by 0 bases, and 30 bases separated the two germline ends. Germline V lookup: CDR1 SGHTA, CDR2 FQGTGA. The CDR3 spans 24 residues. CDR3 residues: CASSLTSTGSGGDRGHSGANVLTF. CDR3 nucleotide sequence: TGTGCCAGCAGCTTAACATCCACAGGGTCCGGGGGCGATCGGGGGCACTCTGGGGCCAACGTCCTGACTTTC.

The rearrangement uses TRBV6-1 and TRBJ1-5; 9 bases are shared with TRBD1. CDR3 length equals 19 residues. After removal of 6 bases from V and 0 bases from J, the junction contained 15 bases not matched to a gene. From germline, CDR1 is MNHNS and CDR2 SASEGT. CDR3 region: CASSRLAGTGRYSNQPQHF. The CDR3 coding sequence is TGTGCCAGCAGCAGGCTGGCCGGGACAGGGAGATATAGCAATCAGCCCCAGCATTTT.

This clonotype was recorded at least ten times. Written as DNA, the CDR3 is TGTGCCAGTAGTAAGCCGGGACAGGGGGCCGGTGAAGCTTTCTTT. Translated, it gives CASSKPGQGAGEAFF. V is TRBV19 and J is TRBJ1-1, with 12 bases matching TRBD1. The CDR3 runs 15 residues. V dropped 4 bases and J dropped 7; count of bases not matched to a gene: 7. The germline V gene encodes CDR1 LNHDA and CDR2 SQIVND (reference sequence).

This clonotype was counted at least ten times. This rearrangement joins TRBV20-1 to TRBJ2-5; tentatively, D is TRBD2 (6 bases). The CDR3 has 16 residues. CDR1 and CDR2 (germline): DFQATT, SNEGSKA (reference sequence). V lost 0 bases and J 1 base, leaving 15 bases between the germline ends. The CDR3 loop reads CSARDARRVAQETQYF. The DNA for the CDR3 is TGCAGTGCTAGAGATGCTAGGAGGGTCGCCCAAGAGACCCAGTACTTC.

This clonotype was counted at least ten times. The rearrangement joins TRBV27 to TRBJ2-7, with D possibly being TRBD1 (6 bases). Per germline, CDR1 MNHEY and CDR2 SMNVEV (reference sequence). This CDR3 has 14 amino acids. V was cut by 2 bases and J by 4 bases, with 12 bases left in between. This CDR3 is CASSLSQGWYEQYF. The CDR3 DNA sequence: TGTGCCAGCAGTTTAAGCCAGGGGTGGTACGAGCAGTACTTC.

This clonotype was counted ten times or more. The V call is TRBV5-1, the J call TRBJ2-2; D gene uncertain. The CDR3 is made up of 13 amino acids. Trimming stripped 3 bases from V and 6 bases from J, with 9 bases between. Germline CDR1 is SGHRS and CDR2 is YFSETQ. CDR3 sequence reads: CASSSDLPGELFF. The CDR3 region has the DNA TGCGCCAGCAGCTCTGATCTTCCCGGGGAGCTGTTTTTT.

This chain uses TRBV23-1 with TRBJ2-3; TRBD2 aligns across 12 bases. TRBV23-1 is an ORF for which the function is uncertain. V shed 10 bases and J 3 bases; nucleotides not matched to a gene: 14. The CDR3 runs 17 residues. This CDR3 reads CAMSSGLAGGPTDTQYF. The CDR3, as DNA: TGCGCCATGAGCTCCGGGCTAGCGGGAGGGCCGACAGATACGCAGTATTTT.

This clonotype has a count of ten or more. The chain uses TRBV5-6 and TRBJ2-5, with no clear D. This CDR3 contains 17 residues. With 4 bases removed from V and 5 bases from J, the gap between germline ends came to 24 bases. CDR1 is SGHDT, CDR2 YYEEEE, per germline. The CDR3 reads CASSPFPTATNRETQYF. The CDR3 DNA reads as TGTGCCAGCAGCCCGTTCCCGACGGCGACAAATCGGGAGACCCAGTACTTC.

This clonotype was detected many times. This chain uses TRBV6-5 with TRBJ2-7; D assignment may be TRBD1 or TRBD2 (5 bases each). This CDR3 has 12 residues. The V end lost 6 bases, the J end lost 5 bases, and 11 bases lay between the germline ends. CDR1 and CDR2 (germline): MNHEY, SVGAGI. The DNA for the CDR3 is TGTGCCAGCAGCCCGGGACCTCACGAGCAGTACTTC. Translation: CASSPGPHEQYF.

To note about this clonotype: This may be a read error: a much more frequent sequence differs by one nucleotide. This rearrangement joins TRBV7-8 to TRBJ2-1; 13 positions agree with TRBD2. CDR1 is SGHVS and CDR2 is FQNEAQ in the germline V gene. The CDR3 is 18 residues long. The CDR3 bases are TGTGCCTGCAGTCTAAGCCTTGGGACTAGCGGGAAGGACAATGAGCAGTTCTTC. This codes for CACSLSLGTSGKDNEQFF. Full variable domain (outside the CDR3, taken from reference TRBV7-8 and TRBJ2-1): GAGVSQSPRYKVAKRGQDVALRCDPISGHVSLFWYQQALGQGPEFLTYFQNEAQLDKSGLPSDRFFAERPEGSVSTLKIQRTQQEDSAVYLCACSLSLGTSGKDNEQFFGPGTRLTVL.